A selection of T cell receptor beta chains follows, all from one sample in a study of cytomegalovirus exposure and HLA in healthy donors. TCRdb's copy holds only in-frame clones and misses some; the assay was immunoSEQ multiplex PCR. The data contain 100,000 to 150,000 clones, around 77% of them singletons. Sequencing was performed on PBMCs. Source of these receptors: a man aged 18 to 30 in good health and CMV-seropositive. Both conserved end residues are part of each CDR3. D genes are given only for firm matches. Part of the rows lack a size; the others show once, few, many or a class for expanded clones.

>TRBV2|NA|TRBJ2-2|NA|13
CASSGLDTGELFF
TGTGCCAGCTCTGGACTGGACACCGGGGAGCTGTTTTTT
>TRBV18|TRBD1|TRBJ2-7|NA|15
CASSPQSTGGPEQYF
TGTGCCAGCTCACCCCAGAGTACAGGGGGCCCCGAGCAGTACTTC
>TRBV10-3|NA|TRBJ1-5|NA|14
CAIGDTGPNQPQHF
TGTGCCATCGGGGATACAGGGCCGAACCAGCCCCAGCATTTT
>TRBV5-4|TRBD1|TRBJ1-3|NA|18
CASSLEGGGLGTGNTIYF
TGTGCCAGCAGCTTGGAAGGAGGGGGCCTAGGGACTGGAAACACCATATATTTT
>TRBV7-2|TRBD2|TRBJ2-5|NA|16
CASSLGPLAGEETQYF
TGTGCCAGCAGCTTAGGGCCACTAGCGGGGGAAGAGACCCAGTACTTC
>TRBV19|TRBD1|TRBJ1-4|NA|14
CASRGTGDDEKLFF
TGTGCCAGTAGGGGGACAGGGGATGATGAAAAACTGTTTTTT
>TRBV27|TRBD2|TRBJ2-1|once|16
CASNPGGGRSYNEQFF
TGTGCCAGCAACCCCGGGGGGGGGCGCTCCTACAATGAGCAGTTCTTC
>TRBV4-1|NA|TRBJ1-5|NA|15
CASSPLGVNNQPQHF
TGCGCCAGCAGCCCCCTCGGGGTCAACAATCAGCCCCAGCATTTT
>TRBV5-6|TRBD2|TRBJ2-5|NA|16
CASSSYLAGGQETQYF
TGTGCCAGCAGCTCTTACTTAGCGGGGGGGCAAGAGACCCAGTACTTC
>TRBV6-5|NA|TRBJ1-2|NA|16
CASSYSSLGTLYGYTF
TGTGCCAGCAGCTACTCAAGTTTGGGGACATTATATGGCTACACCTTC
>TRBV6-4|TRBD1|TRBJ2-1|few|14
CASSEGTGGNEQFF
TGTGCCAGCAGTGAAGGGACAGGGGGCAATGAGCAGTTCTTC
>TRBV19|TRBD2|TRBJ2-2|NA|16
CASSVGLAGVTGELFF
TGTGCCAGTAGTGTAGGACTAGCGGGAGTCACCGGGGAGCTGTTTTTT
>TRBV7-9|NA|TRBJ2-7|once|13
CASSFQGGYEQYF
TGTGCCAGCAGCTTCCAGGGAGGCTACGAGCAGTACTTC
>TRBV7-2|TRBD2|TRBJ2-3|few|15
CASSLLLAGTDTQYF
TGTGCCAGCAGCTTACTACTAGCGGGGACAGATACGCAGTATTTT
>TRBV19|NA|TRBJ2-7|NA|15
CASSIDRGTTYEQYF
TGTGCCAGTAGTATCGACCGGGGTACTACCTACGAGCAGTACTTC
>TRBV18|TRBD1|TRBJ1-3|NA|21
CASSERPGGEVAYSSGNTIYF
TGTGCCAGCTCAGAGCGACCAGGGGGTGAGGTTGCCTACTCCTCTGGAAACACCATATATTTT
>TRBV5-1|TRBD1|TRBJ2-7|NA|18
CASSLGGTGVFGGYEQYF
TGCGCCAGCAGCTTGGGAGGGACAGGGGTCTTTGGGGGCTACGAGCAGTACTTC
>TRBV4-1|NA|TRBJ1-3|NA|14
CASSAYPVGNTIYF
TGCGCCAGCAGCGCGTACCCGGTGGGAAACACCATATATTTT
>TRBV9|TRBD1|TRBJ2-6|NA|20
CASSVAGQGIIESGANVLTF
TGTGCCAGCAGCGTCGCCGGACAGGGTATAATAGAATCTGGGGCCAACGTCCTGACTTTC
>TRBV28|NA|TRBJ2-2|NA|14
CASITTGSGGELFF
TGTGCCAGCATCACCACAGGGTCGGGCGGGGAGCTGTTTTTT
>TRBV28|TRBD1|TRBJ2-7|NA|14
CATLRQGARGEQYF
TGTGCCACCCTTAGACAGGGGGCCCGAGGAGAGCAGTACTTC
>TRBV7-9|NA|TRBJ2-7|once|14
CASSLEISKYEQYF
TGTGCCAGCAGCTTAGAGATTAGTAAGTACGAGCAGTACTTC
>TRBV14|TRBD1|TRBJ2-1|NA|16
CASSQEGTGPYNEQFF
TGTGCCAGCAGCCAAGAGGGGACAGGGCCCTACAATGAGCAGTTCTTC
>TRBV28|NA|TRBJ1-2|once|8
CATSGYTF
TGTGCCACCTCTGGCTACACCTTC
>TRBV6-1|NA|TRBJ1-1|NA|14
CASSKSGAPSAAFF
TGTGCCAGCAGCAAAAGCGGGGCCCCTTCTGCAGCTTTCTTT
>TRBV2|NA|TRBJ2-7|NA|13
CASTGTRTYEQYF
TGTGCCAGCACCGGGACAAGGACCTACGAGCAGTACTTC